A selection of T cell receptor beta chains follows, all from one sample in a study of neurological immune-mediated disorders. TCRdb fed the 5' RACE reads into MiXCR, producing one record per CDR3 protein. The repertoire has almost 85,000 distinct CDR3 sequences, 2% to 3% of them found once; the top ten carry about 1%. Sequenced: PBMCs. The receptors shown here come from a woman in her twenties or thirties with multiple sclerosis. The CDR3 runs from the conserved cysteine through the conserved F or W. D genes are given only for firm matches. Clone size is given for some rows only: seen once, a few or many times, or a class if the clone is expanded.

cdr3_length: 14; v_call: TRBV12-3/TRBV12-4; clone_size: many; d_call: TRBD1; j_call: TRBJ2-1; cdr3_nt: TGTGCCAGCACCCCGAGGACAGGGTCCAATGAGCAGTTCTTC; cdr3_aa: CASTPRTGSNEQFF
cdr3_length: 15; v_call: TRBV20-1; clone_size: many; d_call: NA; j_call: TRBJ1-5; cdr3_nt: TGCAGTGCTATAATGGATCGGGTTAGCAATCAGCCCCAGCATTTT; cdr3_aa: CSAIMDRVSNQPQHF
cdr3_length: 12; v_call: TRBV29-1; clone_size: many; d_call: NA; j_call: TRBJ1-2; cdr3_nt: TGCAGCGTTGAAGATACAGGCTATGGCTACACCTTC; cdr3_aa: CSVEDTGYGYTF
cdr3_length: 15; v_call: TRBV10-3; clone_size: many; d_call: TRBD2; j_call: TRBJ2-1; cdr3_nt: TGTGCCATCTCTCGGGAGGGCCTCCCCTACAATGAGCAGTTCTTC; cdr3_aa: CAISREGLPYNEQFF
cdr3_length: 14; v_call: TRBV7-9; clone_size: many; d_call: TRBD1; j_call: TRBJ2-3; cdr3_nt: TGTGCCAGCAGCCTGGGACAGGGGACAGATACGCAGTATTTT; cdr3_aa: CASSLGQGTDTQYF
cdr3_length: 12; v_call: TRBV6-6; clone_size: many; d_call: NA; j_call: TRBJ1-1; cdr3_nt: TGTGCCAGCAGTACACAGGGTACTGAAGCTTTCTTT; cdr3_aa: CASSTQGTEAFF
cdr3_length: 14; v_call: TRBV15; clone_size: many; d_call: TRBD1; j_call: TRBJ2-7; cdr3_nt: TGTGCCACCAGTACCGGGACAGGGAACTACGAGCAGTACTTC; cdr3_aa: CATSTGTGNYEQYF
cdr3_length: 14; v_call: TRBV20-1; clone_size: many; d_call: NA; j_call: TRBJ1-5; cdr3_nt: TGCAGTGCTAGAGATCCCAATAGCAATCAGCCCCAGCATTTT; cdr3_aa: CSARDPNSNQPQHF
cdr3_length: 14; v_call: TRBV28; clone_size: many; d_call: TRBD1; j_call: TRBJ2-7; cdr3_nt: TGTGCCAGCAGTTTGGGGACAGGGGGCGTCGAGCAGTACTTC; cdr3_aa: CASSLGTGGVEQYF
cdr3_length: 14; v_call: TRBV29-1; clone_size: many; d_call: NA; j_call: TRBJ2-3; cdr3_nt: TGCAGCTCACTACAGGGTCCTAGCACAGATACGCAGTATTTT; cdr3_aa: CSSLQGPSTDTQYF
cdr3_length: 12; v_call: TRBV7-9; clone_size: few; d_call: TRBD2; j_call: TRBJ2-1; cdr3_nt: TGTGACAGCAGGACTAGGTGGGATGAGCAGTTCTTC; cdr3_aa: CDSRTRWDEQFF
cdr3_length: 16; v_call: TRBV3-1; clone_size: many; d_call: TRBD2; j_call: TRBJ2-1; cdr3_nt: TGTGCCAGCAGCCAGCGGGTGGCTAGCGGCTACAATGAGCAGTTCTTC; cdr3_aa: CASSQRVASGYNEQFF
cdr3_length: 13; v_call: TRBV2; clone_size: many; d_call: NA; j_call: TRBJ2-7; cdr3_nt: TGTGCCAGCAAGAGAGACATCAACTACGAGCAGTACTTC; cdr3_aa: CASKRDINYEQYF
cdr3_length: 15; v_call: TRBV20-1; clone_size: many; d_call: TRBD2; j_call: TRBJ2-1; cdr3_nt: TGCAGTGCTAGCCGAATCGGGACTACTACTCATGAGCAGTTCTTC; cdr3_aa: CSASRIGTTTHEQFF
cdr3_length: 15; v_call: TRBV7-8; clone_size: many; d_call: NA; j_call: TRBJ2-2; cdr3_nt: TGTGCCAGCAGCTTAGGGGGACTCCTCACCGGGGAGCTGTTTTTT; cdr3_aa: CASSLGGLLTGELFF
cdr3_length: 16; v_call: TRBV5-5; clone_size: NA; d_call: TRBD1; j_call: TRBJ2-4; cdr3_nt: TGTGCCAGCAGCCTGGGGACAGGGGGAACTAAAGACATTCAGTACTTC; cdr3_aa: CASSLGTGGTKDIQYF
cdr3_length: 12; v_call: TRBV5-1; clone_size: many; d_call: NA; j_call: TRBJ2-7; cdr3_nt: TGCGCCAGCAGCTTAGTGGGAGACGAGCAGTACTTC; cdr3_aa: CASSLVGDEQYF
cdr3_length: 15; v_call: TRBV5-6; clone_size: many; d_call: TRBD1; j_call: TRBJ1-1; cdr3_nt: TGTGCCAGCAGCAACTGGGACAGGGGTAGCACTGAAGCTTTCTTT; cdr3_aa: CASSNWDRGSTEAFF
cdr3_length: 18; v_call: TRBV5-1; clone_size: many; d_call: NA; j_call: TRBJ2-5; cdr3_nt: TGCGCCAGCAGCTTGGCTGGGGTCGGAGGAACGATCCAAGAGACCCAGTACTTC; cdr3_aa: CASSLAGVGGTIQETQYF
cdr3_length: 18; v_call: TRBV3-1; clone_size: many; d_call: TRBD2; j_call: TRBJ2-2; cdr3_nt: TGTGCCAGCAGCCATCGTGGAGCGGGAGGATTGAACACCGGGGAGCTGTTTTTT; cdr3_aa: CASSHRGAGGLNTGELFF
cdr3_length: 12; v_call: TRBV6-5; clone_size: many; d_call: NA; j_call: TRBJ1-1; cdr3_nt: TGTGCCAGCACCTCCCACCGCGACGAAGCTTTCTTT; cdr3_aa: CASTSHRDEAFF
cdr3_length: 16; v_call: TRBV27; clone_size: many; d_call: TRBD1; j_call: TRBJ2-1; cdr3_nt: TGTGCCAGCAGTCCCCCGGATTACAGGGGCTACAATGAGCAGTTCTTC; cdr3_aa: CASSPPDYRGYNEQFF
cdr3_length: 15; v_call: TRBV7-2; clone_size: many; d_call: TRBD2; j_call: TRBJ2-7; cdr3_nt: TGTGCCAGCAGCCCCCGCGTCGGGAGGGACCACGAGCAGTACTTC; cdr3_aa: CASSPRVGRDHEQYF
cdr3_length: 13; v_call: TRBV20-1; clone_size: many; d_call: NA; j_call: TRBJ1-2; cdr3_nt: TGCAGTGCTGGGACCTTAGGCCTCTATGGCTACACCTTC; cdr3_aa: CSAGTLGLYGYTF
cdr3_length: 13; v_call: TRBV3-1; clone_size: many; d_call: TRBD1; j_call: TRBJ2-7; cdr3_nt: TGTGCCACCTCGACAGGGGGTTTCTACGAGCAGTACTTC; cdr3_aa: CATSTGGFYEQYF
cdr3_length: 23; v_call: TRBV20-1; clone_size: NA; d_call: NA; j_call: TRBJ1-6; cdr3_nt: NA; cdr3_aa: CSATGPGNIQYFGAGTESSPLHF
cdr3_length: 13; v_call: TRBV27; clone_size: few; d_call: TRBD1; j_call: TRBJ2-7; cdr3_nt: TGTGCCAGCCATAGGACAGGGGGCAAAGCGCAGTACTTC; cdr3_aa: CASHRTGGKAQYF
cdr3_length: 14; v_call: TRBV28; clone_size: many; d_call: NA; j_call: TRBJ2-4; cdr3_nt: TGTGCCAGCACCCCCTCGGGTCCCAAAAACATTCAGTACTTC; cdr3_aa: CASTPSGPKNIQYF
cdr3_length: 15; v_call: TRBV20-1; clone_size: many; d_call: NA; j_call: TRBJ2-7; cdr3_nt: TGCAGTGCTAGACCCAACCAAGCGGGCTCCTACGAGCAGTACTTC; cdr3_aa: CSARPNQAGSYEQYF
cdr3_length: 16; v_call: TRBV24-1; clone_size: many; d_call: NA; j_call: TRBJ2-2; cdr3_nt: TGTGCCACCAGTGATTCCTTGGGTCCCTTCACCGGGGAGCTGTTTTTT; cdr3_aa: CATSDSLGPFTGELFF
cdr3_length: 15; v_call: TRBV29-1; clone_size: many; d_call: NA; j_call: TRBJ1-5; cdr3_nt: TGCAGCGTTGGAGGAGGGGCTAAAGGCAATCAGCCCCAGCATTTT; cdr3_aa: CSVGGGAKGNQPQHF
cdr3_length: 11; v_call: TRBV12-3/TRBV12-4; clone_size: many; d_call: NA; j_call: TRBJ2-2; cdr3_nt: TGTGCCAGCAGTAGGGACGGGGAGCTGTTTTTT; cdr3_aa: CASSRDGELFF
cdr3_length: 15; v_call: TRBV24-1; clone_size: many; d_call: TRBD1; j_call: TRBJ2-7; cdr3_nt: TGTGCCACCAGTGACGCCGGGACAGGGGCTAGCGAGCAGTACTTC; cdr3_aa: CATSDAGTGASEQYF
cdr3_length: 15; v_call: TRBV24-1; clone_size: many; d_call: NA; j_call: TRBJ2-2; cdr3_nt: TGTGCCACCAGTGCTCGAGCCCTGAACACCGGGGAGCTGTTTTTT; cdr3_aa: CATSARALNTGELFF
cdr3_length: 14; v_call: TRBV15; clone_size: many; d_call: TRBD1; j_call: TRBJ2-7; cdr3_nt: TGTGCCACCAGCAGGGACAGGGCTAGCTACGAGCAGTACTTC; cdr3_aa: CATSRDRASYEQYF
cdr3_length: 15; v_call: TRBV7-6; clone_size: many; d_call: NA; j_call: TRBJ2-5; cdr3_nt: TGTGCCAGCAGGGACAGCGGGGTTTCCCAAGAGACCCAGTACTTC; cdr3_aa: CASRDSGVSQETQYF
cdr3_length: 14; v_call: TRBV20-1; clone_size: many; d_call: TRBD2; j_call: TRBJ2-1; cdr3_nt: TGCAGTGCTAGAGTACTAGCGGCTAACAATGAGCAGTTCTTC; cdr3_aa: CSARVLAANNEQFF
cdr3_length: 13; v_call: TRBV4-3; clone_size: NA; d_call: NA; j_call: TRBJ1-5; cdr3_nt: TGCGCCAGCAGCCAAGGGGGGGGTCAGCCCCAGCATTTT; cdr3_aa: CASSQGGGQPQHF
cdr3_length: 12; v_call: TRBV20-1; clone_size: many; d_call: NA; j_call: TRBJ2-5; cdr3_nt: TGCAGTGTCCACAGGATCGAAGAGACCCAGTACTTC; cdr3_aa: CSVHRIEETQYF
cdr3_length: 13; v_call: TRBV6-5; clone_size: many; d_call: NA; j_call: TRBJ1-2; cdr3_nt: TGTGCCAGCAGGCCACAGGGCGGAGCTGGCTACACCTTC; cdr3_aa: CASRPQGGAGYTF
cdr3_length: 14; v_call: TRBV24-1; clone_size: many; d_call: NA; j_call: TRBJ2-5; cdr3_nt: TGTGCCACCAGTGATTTTAGCGGTCAAGAGACCCAGTACTTC; cdr3_aa: CATSDFSGQETQYF
cdr3_length: 15; v_call: TRBV6-1; clone_size: many; d_call: NA; j_call: TRBJ1-4; cdr3_nt: TGTGCCAGCAGTGAAATAGGCGAGTCTAATGAAAAACTGTTTTTT; cdr3_aa: CASSEIGESNEKLFF
cdr3_length: 17; v_call: TRBV21-1; clone_size: many; d_call: NA; j_call: TRBJ2-5; cdr3_nt: TGTGCCAGCAGCAAAGTCCGGCTGTCACAGACCCAAGAGACCCAGTACTTC; cdr3_aa: CASSKVRLSQTQETQYF
cdr3_length: 13; v_call: TRBV20-1; clone_size: many; d_call: TRBD1; j_call: TRBJ2-3; cdr3_nt: TGCAGTGCTAGGCAGGGGGTCCCAGATACGCAGTATTTT; cdr3_aa: CSARQGVPDTQYF
cdr3_length: 14; v_call: TRBV20-1; clone_size: many; d_call: TRBD1; j_call: TRBJ2-1; cdr3_nt: TGCAGTGCTCCGCGGGCAGGGGGTTCGGATGAGCAGTTCTTC; cdr3_aa: CSAPRAGGSDEQFF
cdr3_length: 16; v_call: TRBV20-1; clone_size: many; d_call: TRBD2; j_call: TRBJ2-1; cdr3_nt: TGCAGTGCTAGCCCTCGGGCAGCGGGGGTCTACAATGAGCAGTTCTTC; cdr3_aa: CSASPRAAGVYNEQFF
cdr3_length: 14; v_call: TRBV3-1; clone_size: few; d_call: NA; j_call: TRBJ2-5; cdr3_nt: TGTGCCAGCAGCCAAGTAGCGGCCCAGGAGACCCAGTACTTC; cdr3_aa: CASSQVAAQETQYF